One and the same sample provided the 11 T cell receptor delta chains below, sequenced in a study of gamma-delta T cells after stem cell transplantation. TCRdb re-called the RT-PCR reads via CATT. The sample comprises about 1,700 delta-chain clones, 15% of which are singletons, and about 15% rests with the top ten. The sample comprised gamma-delta T cells. The receptors stem from a human donor. It is not recorded whose cells these are; they may come from a transplant donor.

As to this clone: A read error likely explains why the TCRdb protein, taken from a much larger clone, differs from this DNA's translation at residue 17; the protein shown is translated from the DNA. The chain uses TRDV2 and TRDJ1; either TRDD2 or TRDD3 may supply D (6 bases each). Looked up from germline, CDR1 is GEAIGNYY and CDR2 is EKD. CDR3 length: 20 amino acids. DNA for the CDR3: TGTGCCTGTGACACTCCGCCTCCTACTCTGGGGATGGCCTACACCGATGAACTCATCTTT. Its translation: CACDTPPPTLGMAYTDELIF.

This clone was seen a few times. J is TRDJ3 and V is TRDV2; 13 nucleotides agree with TRDD3. Per the germline V gene, CDR1 is GEAIGNYY and CDR2 is EKD. With 1 base clipped from V and 0 bases from J, the junction kept 5 bases outside the gene matches. The CDR3 extends over 20 amino acids. The CDR3 protein is CACDTVYWGIRSWDTRQMFF. The CDR3 DNA reads TGTGCCTGTGACACGGTGTACTGGGGGATACGCTCCTGGGACACCCGACAGATGTTTTTC.

This clone appeared a few times. The listed TCRdb protein conflicts with the DNA translation at residue 13, and the protein shown is translated directly from the DNA. The V call is TRDV3, the J call TRDJ2, with 12 bases lining up with TRDD3. The CDR3 consists of 16 residues. In germline, CDR1 is TVYSNPD, CDR2 GDNSRS (reference sequence). CDR3 in amino acids: CAFTGGYARLTARLFF. Here the CDR3 DNA reads TGTGCCTTTACTGGGGGATACGCGAGGTTGACAGCACGACTCTTCTTT.

About this clone itself: With a far larger clone one base away, a read error is the likely cause. The chain is built from TRDV2 and TRDJ3; 13 positions match TRDD3. Germline CDR1 GEAIGNYY, CDR2 EKD. CDR3 size: 21 residues. CDR3 protein: CARDNSTGGYASSWDTRQMFF. The CDR3 DNA sequence: TGTGCCCGTGACAACAGTACTGGGGGATACGCGAGCTCCTGGGACACCCGACAGATGTTTTTC.

This clone has a handful of counts. It is likely a read error: a sequence one base away is far more abundant. Written as DNA, the CDR3 is TGTGCCTGTGACACCGCGGGGATGCCTTCCTGGGACACCCGACAGATGTTTTTC. Amino acids: CACDTAGMPSWDTRQMFF. The genes are TRDV2 and TRDJ3, with D possibly TRDD3 on 6 matching bases. The CDR3 covers 18 residues. V lost 0 bases and J lost 1, with 12 bases in between. Germline lookup yields CDR1 GEAIGNYY and CDR2 EKD.

By frequency in the sample, this clone is medium-sized (0.01 to 0.1%). This chain connects TRDV1 to TRDJ1; TRDD3 matches 13 bases. This CDR3 is built from 18 residues. Germline V gives CDR1 TSWWSYY, CDR2 QGS. Losses at the gene ends were 0 bases for V and 10 bases for J; bases not matched to a gene: 14. This CDR3 reads CALGELGPTGGYGARLIF. CDR3 DNA: TGTGCTCTTGGGGAACTAGGGCCTACTGGGGGATACGGCGCAAGACTCATCTTT.

A remark on this clone: TCRdb assigns this DNA the protein of a much larger clone, which departs from its translation at residue 14; this likely reflects a read error, and the protein shown comes from translating the DNA. The V gene is TRDV2, the J gene TRDJ3, with TRDD3 matching 12 bases. There are 18 residues in the CDR3. Germline CDR1 is GEAIGNYY and CDR2 is EKD. CDR3 protein: CACDALLGDTRDTQQMFF. The CDR3, as DNA: TGTGCCTGTGACGCCTTACTGGGGGATACCCGGGACACCCAACAGATGTTTTTC.

By share, this clone ranks as large. The rearrangement links TRDV2 to TRDJ3; 11 bases are shared with TRDD3. The CDR3 covers 18 residues. Germline V gene lookup returns CDR1 GEAIGNYY and CDR2 EKD. J was trimmed by 2 bases and V by 3 bases; bases with no gene match: 5. Written as DNA, the CDR3 is TGTGCCTGTGACGTAGTACTGGGGGATACCTGGGACACCCGACAGATGTTTTTC. Translated, it gives CACDVVLGDTWDTRQMFF.

By share, this clone counts as medium-sized (0.01 to 0.1%). In the same sample, other DNA sequences code for this CDR3. The chain combines TRDV1 with TRDJ1, with 12 bases matching TRDD3. Per the germline V gene, CDR1 is TSWWSYY and CDR2 is QGS. CDR3 length equals 18 residues. V trimming: 5 bases; J trimming: 0 bases; junction bases outside the gene matches: 10. CDR3 in DNA: TGTGCTCTTGGGACTCACTCCTGGGGGATACGGTACACCGATAAACTCATCTTT. Residues: CALGTHSWGIRYTDKLIF.

This clone was recorded a few times. TCRdb has a much larger clone's protein, which differs at residue 8 from the translation of this DNA, likely because of a read error; what is shown is the protein translated from the DNA. V gene TRDV2 combines with J gene TRDJ1; no reliable D call. CDR3 length: 16 amino acids. Between the trimmed V and J ends, which lost 0 bases and 0 bases, there was a span of 13 bases. Looked up from germline, CDR1 is GEAIGNYY and CDR2 is EKD. The CDR3 coding sequence is TGTGCCTGTGACACCTTACTCTGTGAGTACACCGATAAACTCATCTTT. Protein: CACDTLLCEYTDKLIF.

About this clone itself: A much bigger clone sits one base away, suggesting this may be a read error. The chain joins TRDV3 to TRDJ1; D is uncertain. Per the germline V gene, CDR1 is TVYSNPD and CDR2 is GDNSRS (reference sequence). The V end was cut by 3 bases, the J end by 3 bases, with 32 bases between. The CDR3 covers 19 residues. This CDR3 reads CAFAGLCRCGPLWPDKLIF. The CDR3 DNA is TGTGCCTTCGCTGGCCTCTGCCGATGTGGGCCACTTTGGCCCGATAAACTCATCTTT.